This TCR beta chain was profiled in a study of shared clonotypes between healthy human individuals. To note about this clone: What it binds is unknown.

This CDR3 comprises 14 residues. V was cut by 3 bases and J by 4 bases, with 9 bases left in between. The germline V gene has CDR1 LNHNV and CDR2 YYDKDF (reference sequence). Produced via immunoSEQ multiplex PCR; TCRdb's table is partial and in-frame only. This table has 2 million to 3 million clones, 93% appearing once. Study-wide points: Sorted-subset sequencing, rarefaction showed, was incomplete despite large depth. Tissue TCR repertoires likely differ from these blood-only repertoires. In contrast to clonotypes shared by all four donors, non-shared clonotypes had lower generation probabilities.

This sequence was found in a man aged 18 to 29 in good health. Some clones in this sample may be carry-over from other donors' samples. The chain employs TRBV15 and TRBJ2-2, with a weak D call TRBD2 (6 bases). Sequences were obtained from naive CD4+ T cells from PBMCs. Subset meaning: CD45RA+ positively selected. CDR3 DNA: TGTGCCACCAGCAGGGGTAGCGGCACCGGGGAGCTGTTTTTT. This gives the protein CATSRGSGTGELFF.